The 10 T cell receptor beta chains reported below all come from one sample, sequenced in a study of shared clonotypes between healthy human individuals. Here immunoSEQ multiplex PCR was the method, and the copy in TCRdb shows in-frame clones only, minus some. The sample lists approximately 640,000 clones, about two thirds seen once, with about 1.7% in the top ten. Sequenced: memory CD4+ T cells sorted from blood. Noted subset: CD45RA-negative fraction. These receptors all come from a woman aged 25 to 39 in good health.

This chain connects TRBV2 to TRBJ2-1; unclear D gene. The length of the CDR3 is 11 residues. Trimming left V 3 bases short and J 14 bases short, with 11 bases between. Looked up from germline, CDR1 is SNHLY and CDR2 is FYNNEI. The CDR3 nucleotides are TGTGCCAGCAGTGAGGTGTACCCTAAGTTCTTC. Its protein is CASSEVYPKFF.

The V and J genes are TRBV4-2 and TRBJ2-7, with TRBD2 identical over 8 bases. The length of the CDR3 is 16 residues. CDR1 is LGHNA, CDR2 YNFKEQ, per germline. With V trimmed by 0 bases and J by 3 bases, 7 bases remained unmatched. Written as DNA, the CDR3 is TGTGCCAGCAGCCAAGAAGGTGTGACTAGCGACTACGAGCAGTACTTC. Encoded protein: CASSQEGVTSDYEQYF.

V and J are TRBV19 and TRBJ2-2; TRBD1 is a possible D gene (6 bases). Germline V gene sequence: CDR1 LNHDA, CDR2 SQIVND (reference sequence). Trimming shortened V by 5 bases and J by 5 bases, and 15 bases separated the two germline ends. This CDR3 has 15 amino acids. The CDR3 sequence is CASSATGSWTGELFF. The CDR3, as DNA: TGTGCCAGTAGTGCAACAGGGTCCTGGACCGGGGAGCTGTTTTTT.

This clone was picked up one time. CDR3 sequence reads: CASSEKGGRLMNTEAFF. As DNA, the CDR3 is TGCGCCAGCAGCGAGAAAGGGGGAAGACTCATGAACACTGAAGCTTTCTTT. The J gene is TRBJ1-1, the V gene TRBV5-1; D perhaps matches TRBD1 (6 bases). The CDR3 is 17 residues long. Germline V CDR1 and CDR2: SGHRS, YFSETQ. The V gene lost 4 bases and the J gene lost 0 bases, with 19 bases spanning the gap.

The rearrangement uses TRBV6-6 and TRBJ2-7; 7 bases match TRBD2. The CDR3 runs 14 residues. Germline CDR1 reads MNHNY; CDR2 reads SVGAGI (reference sequence). Unmatched junction bases numbered 11, after V lost 6 bases and J lost 6 bases. CDR3 loop: CASSPAGVFSEQYF. CDR3 nucleotide sequence: TGTGCCAGCAGCCCCGCGGGAGTCTTCTCCGAGCAGTACTTC.

This clone turned up a few times. The V gene is TRBV4-2, the J gene TRBJ2-2; D gene ambiguous. This CDR3 contains 12 residues. CDR1 is LGHNA and CDR2 is YNFKEQ in the germline V gene. The ends were cut back, 1 base at V and 6 bases at J, with 3 bases in the middle. CDR3: CASSQASGELFF. CDR3 in DNA: TGTGCCAGCAGCCAAGCGTCCGGGGAGCTGTTTTTT.

In its sample, this clone was seen many times. V gene TRBV6-5 combines with J gene TRBJ1-4, with 10 bases lining up with TRBD1. J was trimmed by 8 bases and V by 6 bases; bases with no gene match: 6. The CDR3 is 14 amino acids. Per the germline V gene, CDR1 is MNHEY and CDR2 is SVGAGI. CDR3 protein: CASRRDRGVEKLFF. The CDR3 nucleotides read TGTGCCAGCAGGAGGGACAGGGGAGTGGAAAAACTGTTTTTT.

This clone was detected only a few times. The gene calls are TRBV28 and TRBJ1-5; no reliable D call. Germline CDR1 reads MDHEN; CDR2 reads SYDVKM. V lost 6 bases and J 7 bases, leaving 10 bases between the germline ends. The CDR3 consists of 12 residues. For the CDR3, the DNA is TGTGCCAGCAGCCCCCTCTGGCAGCCCCAGCATTTT. This encodes CASSPLWQPQHF.

This clone was picked up a small number of times. The chain joins TRBV14 to TRBJ1-1; tentative D call: TRBD1 (6 bases). The V end lost 8 bases, the J end lost 3 bases, and 16 bases lay between the germline ends. This CDR3 is 14 amino acids long. The germline CDR1 and CDR2 sequences are SGHDN and FVKESK. The CDR3, as DNA: TGTGCCAGCTCTTGGGGGGGCTCGGACACTGAAGCTTTCTTT. It yields the protein CASSWGGSDTEAFF. The full variable domain, rest sourced from reference TRBV14 and TRBJ1-1, is EAGVTQFPSHSVIEKGQTVTLRCDPISGHDNLYWYRRVMGKEIKFLLHFVKESKQDESGMPNNRFLAERTGGTYSTLKVQPAELEDSGVYFCASSWGGSDTEAFFGQGTRLTVV.

This chain joins TRBV6-5 and TRBJ2-5; possible D gene TRBD2, 6 bases. The CDR3 has 15 residues. The germline V gene has CDR1 MNHEY and CDR2 SVGAGI. Trimming cost V 6 bases and J 6 bases, with 20 bases left between them. CDR3 residues: CASSLSGSVSQTQYF. The CDR3 nucleotides read TGTGCCAGCAGCTTGAGCGGGTCGGTCTCTCAGACCCAGTACTTC.